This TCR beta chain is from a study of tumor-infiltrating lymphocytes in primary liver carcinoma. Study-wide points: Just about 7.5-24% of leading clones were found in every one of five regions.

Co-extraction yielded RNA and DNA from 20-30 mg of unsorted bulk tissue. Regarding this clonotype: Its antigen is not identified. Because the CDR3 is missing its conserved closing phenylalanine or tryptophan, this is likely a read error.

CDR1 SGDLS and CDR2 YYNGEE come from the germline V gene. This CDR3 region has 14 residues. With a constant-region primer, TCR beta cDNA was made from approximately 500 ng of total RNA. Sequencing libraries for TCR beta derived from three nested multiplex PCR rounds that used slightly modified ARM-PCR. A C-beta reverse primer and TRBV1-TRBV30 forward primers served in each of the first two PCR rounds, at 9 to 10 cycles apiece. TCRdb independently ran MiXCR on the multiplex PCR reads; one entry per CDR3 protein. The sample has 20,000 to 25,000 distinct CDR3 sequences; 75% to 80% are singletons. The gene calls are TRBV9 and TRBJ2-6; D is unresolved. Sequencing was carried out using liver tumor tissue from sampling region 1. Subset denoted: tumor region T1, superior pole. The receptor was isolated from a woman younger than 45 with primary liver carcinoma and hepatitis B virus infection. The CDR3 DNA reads TGTGCCAGCAGCGTCTTCAATGGGACCAACGTCCTGACTATC. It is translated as CASSVFNGTNVLTI.